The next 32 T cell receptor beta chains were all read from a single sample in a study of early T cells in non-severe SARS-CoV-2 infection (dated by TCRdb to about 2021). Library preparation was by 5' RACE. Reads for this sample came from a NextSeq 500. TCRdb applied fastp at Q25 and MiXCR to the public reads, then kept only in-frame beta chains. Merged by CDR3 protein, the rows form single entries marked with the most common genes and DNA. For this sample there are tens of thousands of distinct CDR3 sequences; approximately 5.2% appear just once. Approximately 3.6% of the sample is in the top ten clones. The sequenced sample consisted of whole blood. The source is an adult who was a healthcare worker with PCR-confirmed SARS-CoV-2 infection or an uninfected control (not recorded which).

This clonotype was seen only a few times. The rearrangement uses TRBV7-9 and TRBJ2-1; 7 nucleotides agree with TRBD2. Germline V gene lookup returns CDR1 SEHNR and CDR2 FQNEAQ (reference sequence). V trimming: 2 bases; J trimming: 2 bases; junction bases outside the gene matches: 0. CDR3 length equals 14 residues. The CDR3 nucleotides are TGTGCCAGCAGCTTAACTAGCGCCTACAATGAGCAGTTCTTC. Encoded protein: CASSLTSAYNEQFF. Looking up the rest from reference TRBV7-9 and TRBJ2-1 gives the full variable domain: DTGVSQNPRHKITKRGQNVTFRCDPISEHNRLYWYRQTLGQGPEFLTYFQNEAQLEKSRLLSDRFSAERPKGSFSTLEIQRTEQGDSAMYLCASSLTSAYNEQFFGPGTRLTVL.

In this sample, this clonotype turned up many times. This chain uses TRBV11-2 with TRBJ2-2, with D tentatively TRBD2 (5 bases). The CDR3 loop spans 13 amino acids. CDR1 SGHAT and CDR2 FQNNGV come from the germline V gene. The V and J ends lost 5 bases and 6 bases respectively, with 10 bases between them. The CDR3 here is CASSQRIAGELFF. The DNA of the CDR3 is TGTGCCAGCAGCCAGCGGATCGCCGGGGAGCTGTTTTTT.

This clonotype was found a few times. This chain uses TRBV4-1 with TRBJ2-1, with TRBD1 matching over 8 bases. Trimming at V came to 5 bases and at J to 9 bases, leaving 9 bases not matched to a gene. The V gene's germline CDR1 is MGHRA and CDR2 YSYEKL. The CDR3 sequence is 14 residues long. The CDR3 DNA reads TGCGCCAGCAGCACACCCCGGACAGGGCGTGAGCAGTTCTTC. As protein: CASSTPRTGREQFF.

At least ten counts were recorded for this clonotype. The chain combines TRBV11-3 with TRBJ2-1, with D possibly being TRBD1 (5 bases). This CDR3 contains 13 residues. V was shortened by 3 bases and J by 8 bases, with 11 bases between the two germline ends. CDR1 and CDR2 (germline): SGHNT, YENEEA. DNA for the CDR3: TGTGCCAGCAGCTTCCCTGGGGCCTATGAGCAGTTCTTC. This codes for CASSFPGAYEQFF.

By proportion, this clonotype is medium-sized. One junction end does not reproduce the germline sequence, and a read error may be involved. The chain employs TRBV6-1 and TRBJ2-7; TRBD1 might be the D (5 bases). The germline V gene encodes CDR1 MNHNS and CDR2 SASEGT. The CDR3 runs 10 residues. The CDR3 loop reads CASSEMGRHF. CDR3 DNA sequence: TGTGCCAGCAGTGAAATGGGGCGGCACTTC.

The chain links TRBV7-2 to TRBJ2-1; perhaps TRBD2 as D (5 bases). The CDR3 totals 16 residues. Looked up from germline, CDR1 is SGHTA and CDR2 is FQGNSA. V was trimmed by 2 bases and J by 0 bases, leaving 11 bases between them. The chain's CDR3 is CASSLRRVSSYNEQFF. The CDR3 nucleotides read TGTGCCAGCAGCTTACGGCGGGTAAGCTCCTACAATGAGCAGTTCTTC.

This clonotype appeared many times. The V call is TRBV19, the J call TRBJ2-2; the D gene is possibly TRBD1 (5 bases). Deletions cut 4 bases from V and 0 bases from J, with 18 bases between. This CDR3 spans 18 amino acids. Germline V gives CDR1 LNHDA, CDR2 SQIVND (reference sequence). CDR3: CASSTPNDPTANTGELFF. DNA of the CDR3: TGTGCCAGTAGTACCCCAAACGATCCGACAGCGAACACCGGGGAGCTGTTTTTT.

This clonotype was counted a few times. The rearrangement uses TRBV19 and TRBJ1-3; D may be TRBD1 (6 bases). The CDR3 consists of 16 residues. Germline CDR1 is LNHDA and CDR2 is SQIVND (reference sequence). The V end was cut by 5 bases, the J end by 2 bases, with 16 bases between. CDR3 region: CASSLPPGGPGNTIYF. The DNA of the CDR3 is TGTGCCAGTAGTCTGCCCCCCGGGGGCCCTGGAAACACCATATATTTT. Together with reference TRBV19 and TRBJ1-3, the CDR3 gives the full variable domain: DGGITQSPKYLFRKEGQNVTLSCEQNLNHDAMYWYRQDPGQGLRLIYYSQIVNDFQKGDIAEGYSVSREKKESFPLTVTSAQKNPTAFYLCASSLPPGGPGNTIYFGEGSWLTVV.

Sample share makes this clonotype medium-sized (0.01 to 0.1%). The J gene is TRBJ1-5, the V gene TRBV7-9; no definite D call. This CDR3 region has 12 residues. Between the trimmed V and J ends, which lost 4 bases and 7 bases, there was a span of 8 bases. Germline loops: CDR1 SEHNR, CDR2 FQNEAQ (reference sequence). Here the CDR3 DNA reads TGTGCCAGCAGCTGGGAGTTGCAGCCCCAGCATTTT. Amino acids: CASSWELQPQHF.

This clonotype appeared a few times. The CDR3: CASSPGAGDAFF. In DNA form, the CDR3 reads TGTGCCAGCAGCCCTGGGGCAGGGGATGCTTTCTTT. This chain links TRBV3-1 with TRBJ1-1; D might be TRBD1 (6 bases). V was clipped by 4 bases and J by 11 bases, with 14 bases between them. Germline CDR1 and CDR2: LGHDT and YNNKEL (reference sequence). This CDR3 region has 12 residues.

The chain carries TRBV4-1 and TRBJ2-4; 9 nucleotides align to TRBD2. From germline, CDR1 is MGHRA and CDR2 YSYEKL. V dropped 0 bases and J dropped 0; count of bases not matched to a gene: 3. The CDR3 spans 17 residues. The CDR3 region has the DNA TGCGCCAGCAGCCAAGAAGCTAGCGGGGTAGCCAAAAACATTCAGTACTTC. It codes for CASSQEASGVAKNIQYF.

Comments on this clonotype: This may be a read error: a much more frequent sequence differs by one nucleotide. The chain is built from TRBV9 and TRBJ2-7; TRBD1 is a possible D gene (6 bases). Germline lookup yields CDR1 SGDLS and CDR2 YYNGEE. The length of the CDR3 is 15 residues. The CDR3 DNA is TGTGCCAGCAGCGGACTGGACAGTCCCTCCTACGGGCAGTACTTC. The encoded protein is CASSGLDSPSYGQYF.

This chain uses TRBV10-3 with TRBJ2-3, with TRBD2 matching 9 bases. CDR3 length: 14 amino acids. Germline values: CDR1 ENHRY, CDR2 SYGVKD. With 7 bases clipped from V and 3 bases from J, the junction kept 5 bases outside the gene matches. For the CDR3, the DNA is TGTGCCATCACCGTAGCGGGGGCAACAGATACGCAGTATTTT. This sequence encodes CAITVAGATDTQYF.

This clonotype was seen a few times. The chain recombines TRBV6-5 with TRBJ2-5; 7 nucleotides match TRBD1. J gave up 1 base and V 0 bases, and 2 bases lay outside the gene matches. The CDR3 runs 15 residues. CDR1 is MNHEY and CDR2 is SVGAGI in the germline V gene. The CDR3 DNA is TGTGCCAGCAGTTACTCCACAGGGGTCCAAGAGACCCAGTACTTC. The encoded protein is CASSYSTGVQETQYF.

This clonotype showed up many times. CDR3 region: CASSLQGKLGYTF. Written as DNA, the CDR3 is TGTGCCAGCAGCCTACAGGGAAAGCTTGGCTACACCTTC. This chain connects TRBV6-5 to TRBJ1-2, with D possibly being TRBD1 (6 bases). This CDR3 has 13 amino acids. The germline gives CDR1 MNHEY, CDR2 SVGAGI. The V and J ends lost 6 bases and 7 bases respectively, with 15 bases between them.

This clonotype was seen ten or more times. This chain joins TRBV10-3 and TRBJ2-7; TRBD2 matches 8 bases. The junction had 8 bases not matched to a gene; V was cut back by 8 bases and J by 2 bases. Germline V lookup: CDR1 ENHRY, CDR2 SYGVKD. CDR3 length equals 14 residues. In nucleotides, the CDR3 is TGTGCCATCGCGGCGGGAGGTCTCCCCTACGAGCAGTACTTC. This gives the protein CAIAAGGLPYEQYF.

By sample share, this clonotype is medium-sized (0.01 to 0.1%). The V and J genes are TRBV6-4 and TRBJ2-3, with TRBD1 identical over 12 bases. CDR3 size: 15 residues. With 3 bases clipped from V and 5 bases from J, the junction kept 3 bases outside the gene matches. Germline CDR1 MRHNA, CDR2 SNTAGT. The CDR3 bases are TGTGCCAGCAGTGAGGGGACAGGGGGCCTAGATACGCAGTATTTT. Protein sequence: CASSEGTGGLDTQYF.

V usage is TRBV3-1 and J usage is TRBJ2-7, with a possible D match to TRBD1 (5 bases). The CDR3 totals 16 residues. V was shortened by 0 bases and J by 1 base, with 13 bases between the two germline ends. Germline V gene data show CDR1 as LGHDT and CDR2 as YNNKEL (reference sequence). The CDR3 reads CASSQDGARGSYEQYF. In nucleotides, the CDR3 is TGTGCCAGCAGCCAAGATGGGGCTCGCGGATCCTACGAGCAGTACTTC.

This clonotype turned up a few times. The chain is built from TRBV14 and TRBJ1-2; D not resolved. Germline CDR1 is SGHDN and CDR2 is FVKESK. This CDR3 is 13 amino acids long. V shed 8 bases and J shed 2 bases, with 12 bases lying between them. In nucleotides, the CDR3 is TGTGCCAGCCAGAGGAGAGGGAACTATGGCTACACCTTC. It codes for CASQRRGNYGYTF.

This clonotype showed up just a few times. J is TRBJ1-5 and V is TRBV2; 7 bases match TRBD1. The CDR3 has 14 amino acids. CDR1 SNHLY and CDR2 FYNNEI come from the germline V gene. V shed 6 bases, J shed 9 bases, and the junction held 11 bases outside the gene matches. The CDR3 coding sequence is TGTGCCAGCAGGGGACAGAGCCAGCAGACGCCCCAGCATTTT. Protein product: CASRGQSQQTPQHF.

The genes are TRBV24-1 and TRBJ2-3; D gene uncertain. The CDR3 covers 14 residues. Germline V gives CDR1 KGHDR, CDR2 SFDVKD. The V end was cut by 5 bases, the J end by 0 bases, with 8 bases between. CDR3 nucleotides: TGTGCCACCAGTGCAACCTCGAGCACAGATACGCAGTATTTT. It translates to CATSATSSTDTQYF.

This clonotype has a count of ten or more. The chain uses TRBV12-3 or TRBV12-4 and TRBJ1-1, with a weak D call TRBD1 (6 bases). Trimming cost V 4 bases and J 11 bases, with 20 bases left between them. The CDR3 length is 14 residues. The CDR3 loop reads CASSSRDISRSAFF. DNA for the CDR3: TGTGCCAGCAGTTCCCGGGACATCTCCCGGTCGGCTTTCTTT.

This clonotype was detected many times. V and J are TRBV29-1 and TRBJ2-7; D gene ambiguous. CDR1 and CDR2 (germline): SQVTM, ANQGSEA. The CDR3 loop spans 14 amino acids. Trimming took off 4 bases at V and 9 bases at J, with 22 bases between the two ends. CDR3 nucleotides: TGCAGCGTTGGGACGAGACCGCCTCTGCTTGTGCAGTACTTC. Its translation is CSVGTRPPLLVQYF.

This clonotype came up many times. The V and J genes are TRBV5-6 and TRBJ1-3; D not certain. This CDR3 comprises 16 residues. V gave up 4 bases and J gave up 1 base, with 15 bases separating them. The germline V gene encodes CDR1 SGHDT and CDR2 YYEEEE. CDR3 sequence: CASSLFAGVSGNTIYF. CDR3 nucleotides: TGTGCCAGCAGCCTATTCGCCGGGGTGTCTGGAAACACCATATATTTT.

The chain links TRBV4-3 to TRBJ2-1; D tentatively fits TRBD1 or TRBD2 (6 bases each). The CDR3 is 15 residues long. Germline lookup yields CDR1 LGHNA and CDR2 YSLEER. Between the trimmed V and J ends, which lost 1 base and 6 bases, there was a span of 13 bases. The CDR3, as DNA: TGCGCCAGCAGCCAAGCCCCGGGGGCTGGCAATGAGCAGTTCTTC. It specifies CASSQAPGAGNEQFF.

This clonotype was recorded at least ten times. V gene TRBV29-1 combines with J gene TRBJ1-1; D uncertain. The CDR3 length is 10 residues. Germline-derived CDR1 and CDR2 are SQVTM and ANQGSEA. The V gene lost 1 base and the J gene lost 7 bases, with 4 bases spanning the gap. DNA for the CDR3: TGCAGCGTTGAAGTAGATGAAGCTTTCTTT. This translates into CSVEVDEAFF.

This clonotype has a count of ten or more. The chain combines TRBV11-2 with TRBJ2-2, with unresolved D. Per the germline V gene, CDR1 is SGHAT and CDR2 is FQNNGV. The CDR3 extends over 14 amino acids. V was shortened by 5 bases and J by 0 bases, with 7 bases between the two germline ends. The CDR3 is CASSRGSNTGELFF. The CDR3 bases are TGTGCCAGCAGCCGAGGATCGAACACCGGGGAGCTGTTTTTT. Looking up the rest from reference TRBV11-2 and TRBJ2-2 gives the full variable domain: EAGVAQSPRYKIIEKRQSVAFWCNPISGHATLYWYQQILGQGPKLLIQFQNNGVVDDSQLPKDRFSAERLKGVDSTLKIQPAKLEDSAVYLCASSRGSNTGELFFGEGSRLTVL.

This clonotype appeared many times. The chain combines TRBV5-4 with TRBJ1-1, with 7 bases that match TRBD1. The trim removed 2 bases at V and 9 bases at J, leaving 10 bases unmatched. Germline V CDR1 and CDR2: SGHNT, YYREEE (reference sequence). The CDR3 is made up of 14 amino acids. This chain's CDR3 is CASSFPGTEIQAFF. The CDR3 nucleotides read TGTGCCAGCAGCTTCCCCGGGACAGAGATCCAAGCTTTCTTT. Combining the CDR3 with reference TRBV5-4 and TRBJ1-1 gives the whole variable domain ETGVTQSPTHLIKTRGQQVTLRCSSQSGHNTVSWYQQALGQGPQFIFQYYREEENGRGNFPPRFSGLQFPNYSSELNVNALELDDSALYLCASSFPGTEIQAFFGQGTRLTVV.

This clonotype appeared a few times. In nucleotides, the CDR3 is TGTGCCAGTAGTATCAGAGCGGGGAGTACCTACAATGAGCAGTTCTTC. Amino acid sequence: CASSIRAGSTYNEQFF. This rearrangement joins TRBV19 to TRBJ2-1; TRBD2 agrees at 7 bases. Losses at the gene ends were 3 bases for V and 2 bases for J; bases not matched to a gene: 7. The CDR3 runs 16 residues. Germline CDR1 reads LNHDA; CDR2 reads SQIVND (reference sequence). Full variable domain (outside the CDR3, taken from reference TRBV19 and TRBJ2-1): DGGITQSPKYLFRKEGQNVTLSCEQNLNHDAMYWYRQDPGQGLRLIYYSQIVNDFQKGDIAEGYSVSREKKESFPLTVTSAQKNPTAFYLCASSIRAGSTYNEQFFGPGTRLTVL.

CDR3 DNA: TGTGCCAGCAGCCAAGGGCTTCCGGGACAATTTTACTTC. Its protein is CASSQGLPGQFYF. This chain joins TRBV3-1 and TRBJ2-7; weak D call: TRBD1 (6 bases). The CDR3 runs to 13 residues. Germline V lookup: CDR1 LGHDT, CDR2 YNNKEL (reference sequence). V was clipped by 1 base and J by 13 bases, with 17 bases between them.

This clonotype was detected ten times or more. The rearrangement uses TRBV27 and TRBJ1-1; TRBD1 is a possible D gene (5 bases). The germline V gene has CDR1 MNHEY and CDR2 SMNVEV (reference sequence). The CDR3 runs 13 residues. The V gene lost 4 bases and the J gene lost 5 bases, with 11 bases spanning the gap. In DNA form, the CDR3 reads TGTGCCAGCAGTTCCCGGCAGGGTACTGAAGCTTTCTTT. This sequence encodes CASSSRQGTEAFF.

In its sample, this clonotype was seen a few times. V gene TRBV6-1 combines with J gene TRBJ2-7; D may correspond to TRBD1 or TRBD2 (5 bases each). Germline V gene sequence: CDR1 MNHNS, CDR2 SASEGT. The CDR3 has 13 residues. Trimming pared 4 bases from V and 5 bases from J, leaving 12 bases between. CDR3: CASSVHWGNEQYF. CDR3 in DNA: TGTGCCAGCAGTGTTCATTGGGGGAACGAGCAGTACTTC.